This T cell receptor beta chain was profiled in a study of patients and donors after allogeneic stem cell transplantation. After removal of 3 bases from V and 7 bases from J, the junction contained 8 bases not matched to a gene. Germline assignment: CDR1 LGHNA and CDR2 YNFKEQ. The CDR3 length is 16 residues. Each CDR3 protein is one row after TCRdb ran MiXCR on the RT-PCR reads. The sample has roughly 230,000 distinct CDR3 sequences; around an eighth are singletons. The TCR sequence derives from a human donor who was either an allogeneic HSCT recipient or a stem cell or donor lymphocyte infusion donor (not recorded which). It is not recorded whose cells these are; they may come from a transplant donor. The specimen sequenced was blood, either unsorted or a sorted T cell fraction (not recorded which). The gene calls are TRBV4-2 and TRBJ2-1; 11 bases align to TRBD2. CDR3 DNA: TGTGCCAGCAGCCATTCTAGCGGGAGGAGCGGAAATGAGCAGTTCTTC. Translated: CASSHSSGRSGNEQFF.